One T cell receptor (beta chain) is described in this entry. Its specificity is unknown. Unique molecular identifiers were built into the TCR beta cDNA libraries. Each sample of roughly 0.9 to 11 million input T cells yielded around 500,000 cDNA molecules, so each molecule approximated one T cell. One entry per CDR3 protein results from TCRdb running MiXCR on the PCR reads. The sample has some 700,000 distinct CDR3 sequences; 55% to 60% are singletons. These data come from a study of post-analysis software for immune sequencing data. Study information: Included among the disease courses, which were recorded for the cohort, were relapsing-remitting, secondary progressive and progressive-relapsing multiple sclerosis. General study points: The study found TRBV5-6, TRBV5-1 and TRBV20-1 among a few TRBV segments more frequent in patients than controls. Samples made in the same batch grouped tightly together by F measure.

This CDR3 region has 14 residues. Per the germline V gene, CDR1 is SGHTA and CDR2 is FQGNSA. Trimming cost V 1 base and J 9 bases, with 13 bases left between them. This receptor was taken from a girl aged 2 to 9 with multiple sclerosis. This chain links TRBV7-2 with TRBJ2-1; no clear D. The sample was blood. CDR3 residues: CASSLVSAGGEQFF. CDR3 nucleotides: TGTGCCAGCAGCTTAGTTTCTGCTGGTGGTGAGCAGTTCTTC.